The 17 T cell receptor beta chains below all came from one sample that was sequenced in a study of CD8 T cells in Susac syndrome. RNA in amounts of roughly 0.45 to 1 ug was reverse transcribed with random hexamers. TCRdb re-called the immunoSEQ multiplex PCR reads with MiXCR, one entry per CDR3 protein. The repertoire holds some 260,000 distinct CDR3 sequences, with approximately 92% as singletons. The source material was CD4+ T cells from PBMCs. Source of these receptors: a human donor with multiple sclerosis.

CDR3: CATSDSPGRARGETQYF. The CDR3 region has the DNA TGTGCCACCAGTGATTCCCCCGGACGGGCCCGGGGGGAGACCCAGTACTTC. The V gene is TRBV24-1, the J gene TRBJ2-5, with a weak D call TRBD2 (6 bases). This CDR3 comprises 17 residues. From germline, CDR1 is KGHDR and CDR2 SFDVKD. V shed 2 bases and J shed 5 bases, with 20 bases lying between them.

This clonotype was seen a handful of times. V is TRBV3-1 and J is TRBJ1-1, with no clear D. V shed 6 bases and J shed 1 base, with 6 bases lying between them. This CDR3 is built from 12 residues. The germline gives CDR1 LGHDT, CDR2 YNNKEL (reference sequence). The CDR3 DNA reads TGTGCCAGCAGTCCCAAGAACACTGAAGCTTTCTTT. Translated: CASSPKNTEAFF.

The chain uses TRBV20-1 and TRBJ2-1, with a weak D call TRBD2 (6 bases). Trimming took off 3 bases at V and 10 bases at J, with 13 bases between the two ends. The CDR3 is 12 amino acids. Germline CDR1 DFQATT, CDR2 SNEGSKA (reference sequence). The CDR3 sequence: CSASPSEKEQFF. The CDR3 region has the DNA TGCAGTGCTAGCCCTAGCGAGAAAGAGCAGTTCTTC.

The V and J genes are TRBV12-3 or TRBV12-4 and TRBJ1-1; TRBD1 matches 7 bases. V gave up 3 bases and J gave up 10 bases; unmatched junction bases: 17. The CDR3 spans 16 residues. The CDR3 DNA reads TGTGCCAGCAGTTTTAATCCGACGGCCGGGACAGACACAGCTTTCTTT. This translates into CASSFNPTAGTDTAFF.

The rearrangement uses TRBV20-1 and TRBJ1-5; the D gene is possibly TRBD1 (6 bases). The CDR3 is made up of 15 amino acids. V was cut by 2 bases and J by 5 bases, with 16 bases left in between. Germline values: CDR1 DFQATT, CDR2 SNEGSKA (reference sequence). CDR3 loop: CSARRTLGGDQPQHF. CDR3 bases: TGCAGTGCTAGAAGGACCCTGGGGGGCGATCAGCCCCAGCATTTT.

This sequence joins TRBV9 and TRBJ1-1; TRBD1 might be the D (5 bases). The CDR3 is 15 residues long. Germline loops: CDR1 SGDLS, CDR2 YYNGEE. Trimming cost V 3 bases and J 3 bases, with 15 bases left between them. The CDR3 loop is CASSAHGGDYTEAFF. The CDR3 DNA is TGTGCCAGCAGCGCGCATGGAGGGGATTACACTGAAGCTTTCTTT.

The CDR3 nucleotides read TGCGCCAGCAGCTTGGAGCTAGCGGGGTTTGATACGCAGTATTTT. Amino acids: CASSLELAGFDTQYF. The genes are TRBV5-1 and TRBJ2-3; TRBD2 matches at 9 bases. Germline V gene lookup returns CDR1 SGHRS and CDR2 YFSETQ. The CDR3 sequence is 15 residues long. The V segment lost 0 bases and the J segment 6 bases; nucleotides outside the gene matches: 5. Drawing the rest from reference TRBV5-1 and TRBJ2-3, the complete variable domain is KAGVTQTPRYLIKTRGQQVTLSCSPISGHRSVSWYQQTPGQGLQFLFEYFSETQRNKGNFPGRFSGRQFSNSRSEMNVSTLELGDSALYLCASSLELAGFDTQYFGPGTRLTVL.

The chain couples TRBV20-1 to TRBJ1-2; D is ambiguous. Deletions cut 4 bases from V and 5 bases from J, with 14 bases between. The CDR3 is made up of 13 amino acids. Germline CDR1 and CDR2: DFQATT and SNEGSKA (reference sequence). The DNA for the CDR3 is TGCAGTGCTAAAGTGACTAAGCCGTATGGCTACACCTTC. Protein sequence: CSAKVTKPYGYTF.

The chain joins TRBV12-3 or TRBV12-4 to TRBJ1-2, with D perhaps TRBD1 (5 bases). Trimming cost V 3 bases and J 1 base, with 12 bases left between them. CDR3 length: 15 residues. The DNA of the CDR3 is TGTGCCAGCAGTTTGTCCGGGGCGAGTAACTATGGCTACACCTTC. This gives the protein CASSLSGASNYGYTF.

This clonotype appeared once. The chain joins TRBV9 to TRBJ2-3; D gene unclear. The V and J ends lost 4 bases and 2 bases respectively, with 11 bases between them. Germline lookup yields CDR1 SGDLS and CDR2 YYNGEE. CDR3 size: 14 residues. The CDR3 DNA sequence: TGTGCCAGCAGCTCCAGAGCGTTCACAGATACGCAGTATTTT. Its translation: CASSSRAFTDTQYF.

The CDR3 region is CASSFQTGTGGKETQYF. CDR3 sequence (DNA): TGTGCCAGCAGCTTTCAGACCGGGACAGGGGGGAAAGAGACCCAGTACTTC. J is TRBJ2-5 and V is TRBV7-2; TRBD1 matches 11 bases. After removal of 3 bases from V and 3 bases from J, the junction contained 9 bases not matched to a gene. Germline CDR1 reads SGHTA; CDR2 reads FQGNSA. This CDR3 is 17 amino acids long.

The gene calls are TRBV28 and TRBJ2-4; weak D call: TRBD1 (6 bases). CDR3 length: 16 residues. The germline CDR1 and CDR2 sequences are MDHEN and SYDVKM. V dropped 6 bases and J dropped 0 bases, with 15 bases sitting between them. CDR3 residues: CASSPTGTLAKNIQYF. CDR3 DNA: TGTGCCAGCAGCCCTACAGGGACCTTAGCCAAAAACATTCAGTACTTC.

V gene TRBV7-3 combines with J gene TRBJ1-6; maybe TRBD1 (5 bases). Per germline, CDR1 SGHTA and CDR2 FQGTGA. The CDR3 totals 14 residues. The germline V and J ends were trimmed by 2 bases and 9 bases, with 11 bases remaining between them. CDR3 amino acids: CASSLLQGGSPLHF. In DNA form, the CDR3 reads TGTGCCAGCAGCTTACTCCAGGGAGGTTCACCCCTCCACTTT.

The gene calls are TRBV6-2 or TRBV6-3 and TRBJ2-4; D possibly corresponds to TRBD2 (6 bases). Germline CDR1 and CDR2: MNHEY and SVGEGT. The ends were cut back, 7 bases at V and 0 bases at J, with 10 bases in the middle. The CDR3 runs to 14 residues. The DNA of the CDR3 is TGTGCCAGCAAGGGTAGCGGAGCCAAAAACATTCAGTACTTC. This sequence encodes CASKGSGAKNIQYF.

This chain connects TRBV27 to TRBJ2-6, with 7 bases matching TRBD1. V lost 0 bases and J lost 3; bases outside the gene matches: 2. This CDR3 is 16 amino acids long. Germline V lookup: CDR1 MNHEY, CDR2 SMNVEV (reference sequence). The CDR3 DNA is TGTGCCAGCAGTTTATCGACAGGGCTTGGGGCCAACGTCCTGACTTTC. It specifies CASSLSTGLGANVLTF.

The chain's CDR3 is CASSPQSGGNTIYF. CDR3 DNA sequence: TGTGCCAGCAGCCCCCAATCGGGCGGAAACACCATATATTTT. The V gene is TRBV9, the J gene TRBJ1-3, with D unresolved. Germline CDR1 and CDR2: SGDLS and YYNGEE. CDR3 length: 14 amino acids. The ends were cut back, 4 bases at V and 4 bases at J, with 12 bases in the middle.

The rearrangement uses TRBV5-1 and TRBJ2-1; no clear D. CDR3 length: 16 amino acids. V was clipped by 4 bases and J by 0 bases, with 14 bases between them. Per germline, CDR1 SGHRS and CDR2 YFSETQ. CDR3 region: CASSPQGSGSYNEQFF. For the CDR3, the DNA is TGCGCCAGCAGCCCCCAAGGAAGTGGCTCCTACAATGAGCAGTTCTTC.